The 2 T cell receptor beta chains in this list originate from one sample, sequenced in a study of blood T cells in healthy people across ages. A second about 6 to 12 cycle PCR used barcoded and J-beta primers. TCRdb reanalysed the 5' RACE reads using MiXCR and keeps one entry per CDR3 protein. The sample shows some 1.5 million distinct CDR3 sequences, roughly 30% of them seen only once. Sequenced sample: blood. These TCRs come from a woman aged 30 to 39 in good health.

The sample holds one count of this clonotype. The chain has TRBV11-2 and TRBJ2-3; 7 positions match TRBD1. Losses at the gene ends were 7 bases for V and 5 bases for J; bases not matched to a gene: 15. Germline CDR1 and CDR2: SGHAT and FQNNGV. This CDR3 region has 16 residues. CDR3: CASNLIVTGYGDTQYF. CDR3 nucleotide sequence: TGTGCCAGCAACCTCATCGTGACAGGGTATGGAGATACGCAGTATTTT.

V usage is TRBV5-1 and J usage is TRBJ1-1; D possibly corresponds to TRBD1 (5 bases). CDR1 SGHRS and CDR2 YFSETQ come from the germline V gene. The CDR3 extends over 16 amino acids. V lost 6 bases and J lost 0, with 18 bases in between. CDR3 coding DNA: TGCGCCAGCACCCAGTGGCATCAGGGTATGAACACTGAAGCTTTCTTT. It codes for CASTQWHQGMNTEAFF.